The rows below give T cell receptor beta chains drawn from one sample of a study of blood T cell repertoires in COVID-19. Sequenced by immunoSEQ multiplex PCR; TCRdb stores in-frame clones only, minus some. The sample lists under 200,000 clones; 75% to 90% were seen once. Specimen: PBMCs or T cells enriched from blood (not recorded which). All receptors derive from a woman in her sixties or seventies who had recovered from COVID-19. The CDR3 runs from the conserved cysteine through the conserved F or W. The order of the fields is clone size, V gene, D gene, J gene, CDR3 protein, CDR3 DNA. The D gene is left open where the match is weak. The size entry is marked missing in some rows and otherwise reads once, few, many or a size class.

>.|TRBV27|TRBD2|TRBJ2-7
CASSLSGGFVYEQYF
TGTGCCAGCAGCCTTAGCGGGGGGTTCGTCTACGAGCAGTACTTC
>.|TRBV29-1|.|TRBJ1-1
CSVPRGVTEAFF
TGCAGCGTACCACGGGGTGTCACTGAAGCTTTCTTT
>.|TRBV29-1|TRBD1|TRBJ1-1
CSVPGQGGTEAFF
TGCAGCGTCCCGGGACAGGGAGGCACTGAAGCTTTCTTT
>.|TRBV24-1|.|TRBJ2-2
CATRFGQRNTGELFF
TGTGCCACGCGATTCGGACAGCGGAACACCGGGGAGCTGTTTTTT
>.|TRBV6-4|.|TRBJ2-1
CASSLGPYNEQFF
TGTGCCAGCAGCCTAGGCCCCTACAATGAGCAGTTCTTC
>.|TRBV18|TRBD1|TRBJ2-7
CASSPDRERYEQYF
TGTGCCAGCTCACCTGACAGGGAAAGGTACGAGCAGTACTTC
>.|TRBV7-8|.|TRBJ2-3
CASSLGGGALDTQYF
TGTGCCAGCAGCTTAGGTGGGGGGGCCTTAGATACGCAGTATTTT
>once|TRBV6-5|TRBD2|TRBJ2-5
CAILPGGAQETQYF
TGTGCCATTCTACCCGGGGGGGCGCAGGAGACCCAGTACTTC
>once|TRBV9|TRBD1|TRBJ1-1
CASSKQGSQMNTEAFF
TGTGCCAGCAGCAAACAGGGGTCGCAGATGAACACTGAAGCTTTCTTT
>.|TRBV19|.|TRBJ1-5
CASSAYLSQPQHF
TGTGCCAGTAGTGCCTACTTGAGTCAGCCCCAGCATTTT
>once|TRBV28|.|TRBJ1-4
CASRPQEFATNEKLFF
TGTGCCAGCAGGCCTCAGGAATTCGCAACTAATGAAAAACTGTTTTTT
>.|TRBV7-8|.|TRBJ2-3
CASSLSPRAVDTQYF
TGTGCCAGCAGCTTATCGCCGCGGGCGGTAGATACGCAGTATTTT
>.|TRBV6-5|.|TRBJ1-1
CASIRTVLNTEAFF
TGTGCCAGCATCAGGACAGTCTTGAACACTGAAGCTTTCTTT
>.|TRBV10-2|.|TRBJ1-1
CASSESAGVTEAFF
TGCGCCAGCAGTGAGTCTGCGGGGGTCACTGAAGCTTTCTTT
>few|TRBV29-1|.|TRBJ1-1
CSAGAGYRAFF
TGCAGCGCCGGAGCGGGGTATCGCGCTTTCTTT
>once|TRBV4-2|TRBD1|TRBJ1-6
CASSQGTGYSPLHF
TGTGCCAGCAGCCAAGGGACAGGGTACTCACCCCTCCACTTT
>once|TRBV13|.|TRBJ2-5
CASKSQRAETQYF
TGTGCCAGCAAGTCGCAGAGGGCAGAGACCCAGTACTTC
>.|TRBV6-1|.|TRBJ1-6
CASSEGVWGSARSPLHF
TGTGCCAGCAGTGAAGGGGTGTGGGGCTCGGCTCGTTCACCCCTCCACTTT
>.|TRBV4-1|TRBD1|TRBJ2-7
CASSPISGGPYEQYF
TGCGCCAGCAGCCCGATTTCAGGGGGCCCCTACGAGCAGTACTTC
>.|TRBV5-1|TRBD2|TRBJ2-3
CASSKEAGGPDTQYF
TGCGCCAGCAGCAAAGAAGCGGGGGGACCAGATACGCAGTATTTT
>.|TRBV7-2|TRBD1|TRBJ1-1
CASSPFRDRGAAFF
TGTGCCAGCAGCCCATTCCGGGACAGGGGGGCGGCTTTCTTT
>.|TRBV4-1|.|TRBJ1-3
CASSPTQTGLSGNTIYF
TGCGCCAGCAGCCCTACACAGACAGGTCTCTCTGGAAACACCATATATTTT
>.|TRBV27|.|TRBJ1-5
CASSSRAPRGSNQPQHF
TGTGCCAGCAGTTCCCGGGCTCCAAGGGGTAGCAATCAGCCCCAGCATTTT
>few|TRBV16|.|TRBJ1-5
CASSQSLGLNQPQHF
TGTGCCAGCAGCCAATCTCTAGGACTGAATCAGCCCCAGCATTTT
>.|TRBV7-2|.|TRBJ2-5
CASSLSYGRETQYF
TGTGCCAGCAGCTTATCTTATGGGAGAGAGACCCAGTACTTC
>.|TRBV29-1|.|TRBJ2-1
CSVEEAGKPYNEQFF
TGCAGCGTTGAAGAGGCAGGGAAGCCCTACAATGAGCAGTTCTTC
>.|TRBV7-6|.|TRBJ1-4
CASSFGGAWEKLFF
TGTGCCAGCAGCTTTGGGGGGGCATGGGAAAAACTGTTTTTT
>.|TRBV14|TRBD1|TRBJ1-4
CASRPATGAHEKLFF
TGTGCCAGCAGACCCGCGACAGGGGCTCATGAAAAACTGTTTTTT
>.|TRBV7-6|TRBD2|TRBJ2-3
CASSATSGGATDTQYF
TGTGCCAGCAGCGCGACTAGCGGGGGGGCAACAGATACGCAGTATTTT
>.|TRBV7-9|.|TRBJ1-1
CASGLGPEAFF
TGTGCCAGCGGGTTGGGGCCTGAAGCTTTCTTT
>once|TRBV27|.|TRBJ2-1
CASSHPLRDSAYNEQFF
TGTGCCAGCAGTCACCCTCTGCGGGACAGCGCCTACAATGAGCAGTTCTTC
>.|TRBV5-1|.|TRBJ1-2
CASSVGVGRQLGYTF
TGCGCCAGCAGCGTCGGGGTTGGCAGGCAACTGGGCTACACCTTC
>.|TRBV30|.|TRBJ1-6
CAWRNRALLYTYNSPLHF
TGTGCCTGGAGAAACAGGGCTCTTCTCTATACCTATAATTCACCCCTCCACTTT
>.|TRBV6-5|.|TRBJ2-5
CASSYGRGSGETQYF
TGTGCCAGCAGTTACGGGAGGGGGTCGGGCGAGACCCAGTACTTC
>.|TRBV5-4|TRBD1|TRBJ1-1
CASSLDRGLNEAFF
TGTGCCAGCAGCTTAGACAGGGGACTAAATGAAGCTTTCTTT
>.|TRBV5-1|TRBD1|TRBJ1-4
CASSPGGGNEKLFF
TGCGCCAGCAGCCCAGGGGGCGGGAATGAAAAACTGTTTTTT
>.|TRBV9|TRBD2|TRBJ2-1
CASSVSSGGHNEQFF
TGTGCCAGCAGCGTAAGTAGCGGGGGGCACAATGAGCAGTTCTTC
>.|TRBV7-2|TRBD2|TRBJ2-1
CASSPRLAGGFEQFF
TGTGCCAGCAGCCCAAGACTAGCGGGGGGGTTTGAGCAGTTCTTC
>.|TRBV5-8|TRBD1|TRBJ1-2
CASSFGTGHYGYTF
TGTGCCAGCAGCTTCGGGACAGGGCACTATGGCTACACCTTC
>few|TRBV3-1/TRBV3-2|.|TRBJ1-5
CASSQESNQPQHF
TGTGCCAGCAGCCAGGAGAGCAATCAGCCCCAGCATTTT
>.|TRBV11-2|TRBD1|TRBJ1-2
CASSLVGQGARGYTF
TGTGCCAGCAGCTTAGTTGGGCAGGGGGCGCGTGGCTACACCTTC
>.|TRBV11-2|TRBD1|TRBJ1-3
CASSSRQGRPGNTIYF
TGTGCCAGCAGCTCCCGACAGGGGAGGCCTGGAAACACCATATATTTT
>.|TRBV7-3|TRBD2|TRBJ2-5
CASSSSPLAGRGETQYF
TGTGCCAGCAGCTCGAGCCCACTAGCGGGGAGGGGAGAGACCCAGTACTTC
>.|TRBV14|TRBD1|TRBJ2-2
CASSTGGANTGELFF
TGTGCCAGCAGTACAGGGGGCGCAAACACCGGGGAGCTGTTTTTT
>.|TRBV5-1|.|TRBJ1-6
CASSLSANSPLHF
TGCGCCAGCAGCTTGAGCGCAAATTCACCCCTCCACTTT
>.|TRBV27|TRBD1|TRBJ1-6
CASSYRDSYNSPLHF
TGTGCCAGCAGTTACCGGGACAGCTATAATTCACCCCTCCACTTT
>.|TRBV7-9|.|TRBJ2-7
CAWRSSYEQYF
TGTGCCTGGCGGAGCTCCTACGAGCAGTACTTC
>.|TRBV6-2/TRBV6-3|TRBD2|TRBJ2-1
CASSYKTSGGRYYNEQFF
TGTGCCAGCAGTTACAAAACTAGCGGGGGCCGATACTACAATGAGCAGTTCTTC
>.|TRBV6-5|TRBD1|TRBJ2-7
CASSSYPPGGRYEQYF
TGTGCCAGCAGTTCGTACCCTCCAGGGGGCCGGTACGAGCAGTACTTC